A single sample is the source of the 5 T cell receptor beta chains below, sequenced in a study of blood T cell repertoires in COVID-19. The method was immunoSEQ multiplex PCR; TCRdb's version includes in-frame clones alone and lacks a portion of them. The sample records about 240,000 clones, about 87% being singletons. Material for sequencing was peripheral blood. The receptors were sampled from a woman aged 70 to 79 with active or convalescent COVID-19.

The chain carries TRBV5-4 and TRBJ1-4; tentative D call: TRBD1 (5 bases). Germline-derived CDR1 and CDR2 are SGHNT and YYREEE (reference sequence). V lost 10 bases and J lost 4, with 17 bases in between. The CDR3 loop spans 14 amino acids. CDR3 amino acids: CAGSGGALNEKLFF. The CDR3 DNA follows: TGTGCCGGCTCAGGAGGGGCACTTAATGAAAAACTGTTTTTT.

This chain links TRBV6-5 with TRBJ1-2; D might be TRBD1 (5 bases). The CDR3 runs to 14 residues. Trimming removed 7 bases from V and 7 bases from J, with 19 bases in between. Germline-derived CDR1 and CDR2 are MNHEY and SVGAGI. CDR3 in DNA: TGTGCCAGCACTCCCGGGGGGAGTTCCTCTGGCTACACCTTC. Translating it yields CASTPGGSSSGYTF.

This chain uses TRBV18 with TRBJ1-2; D is ambiguous. This CDR3 comprises 13 residues. Germline V gives CDR1 KGHSH, CDR2 LQKENI. V lost 2 bases and J 7 bases, leaving 11 bases between the germline ends. CDR3: CASSPKEPGGYTF. CDR3 DNA sequence: TGTGCCAGCTCACCAAAGGAGCCGGGTGGCTACACCTTC.

The gene calls are TRBV6-2 or TRBV6-3 and TRBJ2-7; 8 bases match TRBD1. This CDR3 region has 14 residues. V lost 5 bases and J lost 3; bases outside the gene matches: 6. Per germline, CDR1 MNHEY and CDR2 SVGEGT. CDR3 in DNA: TGTGCCAGCAGTCCGACCGGGACAGGCTACGAGCAGTACTTC. Protein product: CASSPTGTGYEQYF.

This rearrangement joins TRBV5-1 to TRBJ2-4; 9 nucleotides align to TRBD1. V lost 3 bases to trimming and J lost 2 bases; unmatched junction nucleotides: 9. CDR3 length: 17 amino acids. Germline V gives CDR1 SGHRS, CDR2 YFSETQ. In nucleotides, the CDR3 is TGCGCCAGCAGCTACGGGGGACAGGGAACTTCCAAAAACATTCAGTACTTC. It encodes CASSYGGQGTSKNIQYF.